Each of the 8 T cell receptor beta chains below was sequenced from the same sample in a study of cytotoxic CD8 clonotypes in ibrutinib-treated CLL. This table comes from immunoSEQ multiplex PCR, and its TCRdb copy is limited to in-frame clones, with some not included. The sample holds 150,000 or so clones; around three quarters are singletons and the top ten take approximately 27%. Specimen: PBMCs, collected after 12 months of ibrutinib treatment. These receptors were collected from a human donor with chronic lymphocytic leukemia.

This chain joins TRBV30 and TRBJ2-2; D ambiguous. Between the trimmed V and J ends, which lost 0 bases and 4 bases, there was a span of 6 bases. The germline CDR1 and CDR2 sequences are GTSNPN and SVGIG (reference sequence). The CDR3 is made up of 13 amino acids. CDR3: CAWSVVGTGELFF. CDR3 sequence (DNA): TGTGCCTGGAGTGTAGTTGGCACCGGGGAGCTGTTTTTT.

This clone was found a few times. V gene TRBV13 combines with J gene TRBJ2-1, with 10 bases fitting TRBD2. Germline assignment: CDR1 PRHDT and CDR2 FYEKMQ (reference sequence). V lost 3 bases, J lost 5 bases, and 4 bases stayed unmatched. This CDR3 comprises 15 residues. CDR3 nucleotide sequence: TGTGCCAGCAGCTTTCCCAGCGGGAGGGACAATGAGCAGTTCTTC. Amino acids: CASSFPSGRDNEQFF.

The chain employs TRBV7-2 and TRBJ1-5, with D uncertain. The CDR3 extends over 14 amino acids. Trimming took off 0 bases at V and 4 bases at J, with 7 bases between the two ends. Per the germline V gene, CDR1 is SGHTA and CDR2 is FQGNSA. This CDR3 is CASSLAAENQPQHF. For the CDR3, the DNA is TGTGCCAGCAGCTTAGCGGCCGAAAATCAGCCCCAGCATTTT.

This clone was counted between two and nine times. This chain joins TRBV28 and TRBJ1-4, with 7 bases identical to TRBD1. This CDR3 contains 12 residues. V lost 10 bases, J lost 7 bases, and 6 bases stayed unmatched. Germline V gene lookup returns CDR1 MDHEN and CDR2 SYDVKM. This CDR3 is CATQGWIEKLFF. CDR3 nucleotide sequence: TGTGCCACACAGGGGTGGATTGAAAAACTGTTTTTT.

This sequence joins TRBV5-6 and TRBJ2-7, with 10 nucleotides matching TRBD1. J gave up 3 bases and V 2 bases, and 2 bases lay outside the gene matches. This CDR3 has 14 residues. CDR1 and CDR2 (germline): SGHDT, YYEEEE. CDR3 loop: CASSFGTGDYEQYF. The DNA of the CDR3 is TGTGCCAGCAGCTTCGGGACAGGGGACTACGAGCAGTACTTC.

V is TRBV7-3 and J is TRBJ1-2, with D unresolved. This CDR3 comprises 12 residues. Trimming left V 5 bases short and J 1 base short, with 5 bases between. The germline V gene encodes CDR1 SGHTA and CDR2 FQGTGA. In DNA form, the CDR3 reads TGTGCCAGCAGCCGCGTTAACTATGGCTACACCTTC. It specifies CASSRVNYGYTF.

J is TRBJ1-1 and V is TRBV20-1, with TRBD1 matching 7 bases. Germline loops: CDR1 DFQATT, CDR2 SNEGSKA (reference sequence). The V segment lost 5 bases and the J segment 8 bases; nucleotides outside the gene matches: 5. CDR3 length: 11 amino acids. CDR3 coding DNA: TGCAGTGCTTACAAGACAGGGGAAGCTTTCTTT. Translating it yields CSAYKTGEAFF.

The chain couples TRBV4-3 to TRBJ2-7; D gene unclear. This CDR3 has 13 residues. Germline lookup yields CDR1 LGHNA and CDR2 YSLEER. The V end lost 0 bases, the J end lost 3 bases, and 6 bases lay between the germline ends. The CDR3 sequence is CASSQDRYYEQYF. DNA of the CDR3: TGCGCCAGCAGCCAAGACAGGTACTACGAGCAGTACTTC.